This TCR beta chain was sequenced during a study of T cells after yellow fever vaccination. The study's findings and limits: Booster samples showed a return of most primary-vaccination clones (around 96% CD4, about 88% CD8). Abundant clonotypes (contaminants from the bulk population) could be present in FACS-sorted repertoires.

As concerns this clonotype: The antigen is not known.

With V trimmed by 5 bases and J by 6 bases, 10 bases remained unmatched. This CDR3 comprises 15 residues. Germline CDR1 reads SEHNR; CDR2 reads FQNEAQ (reference sequence). A process of 5'RACE template switching, which added a universal primer site and UMIs, was used to make TCR cDNA. TCRdb called the 5' RACE reads again in MiXCR, with one record for every CDR3 protein. Of about 580,000 distinct CDR3 sequences listed, 17% are singletons. J is TRBJ2-4 and V is TRBV7-9, with 7 bases matching TRBD1. The TCR comes from a man younger than 35 who received the YFV17D yellow fever vaccine. The sequenced sample was PBMCs, obtained around 5 days after the first yellow fever vaccination. The CDR3 DNA follows: TGTGCCAGCAGCCCAGACACAGGGGTTGGAAACATTCAGTACTTC. This codes for CASSPDTGVGNIQYF.